This T cell receptor (beta chain) was captured in a study of CD8 T cells in Susac syndrome (dated by TCRdb to the late 2010s). Describing the broader study: Repertoire sequencing was used to test whether CD8+ T cell activation and differentiation in Susac syndrome was antigen driven. What the research found in general, with its limitations: The study acknowledged that relatively few individuals were included in the TCR sequencing and HLA analysis.

As to this clonotype: The antigen it recognizes is unknown. There are no base qualities to consult, and no much larger clone falls within one base.

High-throughput TCR beta sequencing profiled peripheral blood CD8+ and CD4+ T cells from healthy donors, Susac syndrome patients and multiple sclerosis patients. The healthy donors served as controls matched for age and sex. Bulk CD8+ and CD4+ T cells were purified by magnetic negative isolation, whereas CD8+ TEMRA cells were enriched by FACS. Blood was collected in EDTA tubes and processed within 24 hours, with PBMCs isolated through density gradient centrifugation. PBMCs intended for TCR sequencing were cryopreserved in liquid nitrogen and thawed later in a water bath at 37 degrees C. The sorted or isolated CD4+, CD8+ and CD8+ TEMRA cells had a purity of 90% or higher. RNA was extracted with the RNeasy kit and roughly 0.45 to 1 ug was reverse transcribed using random hexamers. The immunoSEQ multiplex PCR assay, covering 54 Vbeta and 13 Jbeta segments, was used to amplify TCR beta CDR3 regions. PCR amplification bias was corrected by using a synthetic template baseline for primer optimization and computational correction. Under the source paper's analysis protocol: Reads were annotated to V, D and J genes according to IMGT and were analyzed with immunoSEQ Analyzer, with only productive sequences retained. Clonality was computed as one minus Shannon entropy normalized by log2 of the number of productive unique sequences. For each patient and control, public and private clones were evaluated within the 100 most prevalent clones. Susac-specific clones were defined as absent from healthy and MS cohorts, 1052 published viral clones and other ImmuneACCESS disease sequences. TCRdb cleaned the public reads at Q25 with fastp, built clones with MiXCR and kept in-frame beta chains. Rows are combined by CDR3 protein, so each entry shows the most common genes and DNA. The V and J calls were determined by TCRdb, not by the authors. Within this sample are roughly 190,000 distinct CDR3 sequences, with 85% to 95% of them counted one time only. The ten top clones hold 0.1% of the sample.

The germline V gene supplies CDR1 SQVTM and CDR2 ANQGSEA. The CDR3 goes from the cysteine to the phenylalanine over 15 residues. Only the CDR3 DNA is retained, 45 bases long and in frame from the first base. Trimming accounts for 5 bases at V and 5 bases at J, while the number of junction bases matched to no gene is 9. The sample taken for sequencing was CD4+ T cells from PBMCs. This sequence uses TRBV29-1 and TRBJ2-5; TRBD1 fits 12 bases in the junction. The TCR was taken from a human donor in good health. CDR3 loop: CSVIPGQGARETQYF. The nucleotide sequence reads as follows: TGCAGCGTTATACCGGGACAGGGGGCACGGGAGACCCAGTACTTC.